This TCR beta chain was obtained from a study of T cell repertoires in chronic hepatitis B (dated by TCRdb to the late 2010s). CDR1 and CDR2, looked up from the germline V gene (reference sequence), are PRHDT and FYEKMQ. The CDR3 goes from the cysteine to the phenylalanine over 15 residues. Only the CDR3 DNA is retained, 45 bases long and in frame from the first base. V sheds 0 bases and J sheds 0 bases, leaving 6 bases between their ends. Receptors were amplified or captured by the immunoSEQ multiplex PCR assay. The clones in this table, taken by TCRdb from immuneACCESS, are in-frame only. Not every clone is retained; where verified, under half of the shortfall comes from an unresolved V gene, and the cause of the rest is unknown. The sample table shows several hundred clones, and 80% to 90% are seen once. Of the sample, 3.5% to 6% is held by the ten largest clones. For this clone: The clone's antigen remains unknown. Per-nucleotide qualities are absent, and no much larger clonotype sits a single base away.

The sequenced sample consisted of total CD8+ T cells from PBMCs. The clonotype comes from a human donor with chronic hepatitis B virus infection. Recombination connected TRBV13 to TRBJ1-5, with the D gene too uncertain to name. The nucleotides read TGTGCCAGCAGCTTAGGACCGAATAGCAATCAGCCCCAGCATTTT. This sequence encodes CASSLGPNSNQPQHF.